Presented here are 16 T cell receptor beta chains from one specimen sequenced in a study of Ad26.COV2.S vaccination and SARS-CoV-2 variants. Some clones are missing from TCRdb's copy, which holds only in-frame ones; the method was immunoSEQ multiplex PCR. The data contain around 420,000 clones, approximately 87% of them seen just once; the ten biggest clones take up 3.6%. Treatment here: 15 to 20 received Ad26.COV2.S at low or high dose, single or two shots; roughly five received placebo; per-sample allocation not given. Vaccine and placebo recipients were sampled on day 63 after the first injection. Sequenced here: peripheral blood, sampled in a trial of Ad26.COV2.S vaccine versus placebo. The receptor source for this set is a person aged 18-65 years who received the Ad26.COV2.S COVID-19 vaccine or a placebo.

CDR3 loop: CASSLAGQGNYGYTF. In nucleotides, the CDR3 is TGTGCCAGCAGCTTGGCCGGACAGGGAAACTATGGCTACACCTTC. The rearrangement joins TRBV5-6 to TRBJ1-2; 8 bases align to TRBD1. The germline V gene has CDR1 SGHDT and CDR2 YYEEEE. The junction had 3 bases not matched to a gene; V was cut back by 0 bases and J by 2 bases. The CDR3 spans 15 residues.

The chain is built from TRBV5-4 and TRBJ1-3; D is undetermined. Germline V gene sequence: CDR1 SGHNT, CDR2 YYREEE (reference sequence). The V end lost 0 bases, the J end lost 1 base, and 8 bases lay between the germline ends. This CDR3 has 15 amino acids. This chain's CDR3 is CASSLDQISGNTIYF. Here the CDR3 DNA reads TGTGCCAGCAGCTTGGACCAGATATCTGGAAACACCATATATTTT.

The rearrangement uses TRBV9 and TRBJ2-1, with D possibly TRBD2 on 7 matching bases. With 0 bases removed from V and 7 bases from J, the gap between germline ends came to 26 bases. The CDR3 is made up of 19 amino acids. Germline V gene sequence: CDR1 SGDLS, CDR2 YYNGEE. DNA of the CDR3: TGTGCCAGCAGCGTAGTTCAATCGGGGGGCTCACTCACGAGGAATGAGCAGTTCTTC. Protein product: CASSVVQSGGSLTRNEQFF.

The chain is built from TRBV9 and TRBJ1-6; D is unclear. Germline V gene lookup returns CDR1 SGDLS and CDR2 YYNGEE. The CDR3 covers 15 residues. The V gene lost 0 bases and the J gene lost 7 bases, with 11 bases spanning the gap. CDR3 DNA sequence: TGTGCCAGCAGCGTAGGCCCGGGTGGGAATTCACCCCTCCACTTT. Protein sequence: CASSVGPGGNSPLHF. The complete variable domain, with remaining parts taken from reference TRBV9 and TRBJ1-6, reads DSGVTQTPKHLITATGQRVTLRCSPRSGDLSVYWYQQSLDQGLQFLIQYYNGEERAKGNILERFSAQQFPDLHSELNLSSLELGDSALYFCASSVGPGGNSPLHFGNGTRLTVT.

CDR3 sequence: CASSYSGGPSYEQYF. As DNA, the CDR3 is TGTGCCAGCAGCTATAGCGGGGGGCCCTCCTACGAGCAGTACTTC. The chain is built from TRBV6-6 and TRBJ2-7; TRBD2 matches at 10 bases. J gave up 0 bases and V 6 bases, and 5 bases lay outside the gene matches. The length of the CDR3 is 15 residues. Germline loops: CDR1 MNHNY, CDR2 SVGAGI (reference sequence).

The J gene is TRBJ1-5, the V gene TRBV4-1; no definite D call. Per the germline V gene, CDR1 is MGHRA and CDR2 is YSYEKL. Trimming cost V 0 bases and J 3 bases, with 9 bases left between them. The CDR3 runs 15 residues. For the CDR3, the DNA is TGCGCCAGCAGCCAAGATAGAACCCTCAATCAGCCCCAGCATTTT. This gives the protein CASSQDRTLNQPQHF.

Here the CDR3 reads CASSKQGNHEKLFF. The CDR3 DNA sequence: TGTGCCAGCAGTAAACAGGGAAATCATGAAAAACTGTTTTTT. The chain links TRBV27 to TRBJ1-4, with D possibly matching TRBD1 (6 bases). CDR3 length: 14 amino acids. V was shortened by 5 bases and J by 6 bases, with 13 bases between the two germline ends. Germline V lookup: CDR1 MNHEY, CDR2 SMNVEV (reference sequence).

V and J are TRBV6-5 and TRBJ1-3; 8 bases are a match to TRBD1. The CDR3 covers 15 residues. Germline trimming cut 3 bases from V and 3 bases from J; bases unmatched to any gene: 4. Germline V CDR1 and CDR2: MNHEY, SVGAGI. In nucleotides, the CDR3 is TGTGCCAGCAGTTATCAGGGGGCGGGTGGAAACACCATATATTTT. This encodes CASSYQGAGGNTIYF.

The chain couples TRBV27 to TRBJ1-4; D is ambiguous. Trimming removed 2 bases at V and 7 bases at J, with 17 bases between. Germline CDR1 reads MNHEY; CDR2 reads SMNVEV (reference sequence). CDR3 length equals 16 residues. CDR3 amino acids: CASSLIGRGVGEKLFF. CDR3 coding DNA: TGTGCCAGCAGTTTAATCGGAAGAGGTGTTGGTGAAAAACTGTTTTTT.

This sequence joins TRBV5-6 and TRBJ2-7; 9 bases agree with TRBD1. Germline-derived CDR1 and CDR2 are SGHDT and YYEEEE. Trimming at V came to 3 bases and at J to 4 bases, leaving 5 bases not matched to a gene. The CDR3 spans 14 residues. The CDR3 DNA sequence: TGTGCCAGCAGCTGGACAGGGGTAGGGTACGAGCAGTACTTC. Translation gives CASSWTGVGYEQYF.

This chain connects TRBV18 to TRBJ2-5, with TRBD2 as a possible D gene (6 bases). The CDR3 totals 14 residues. CDR1 KGHSH and CDR2 LQKENI come from the germline V gene. The V gene lost 3 bases and the J gene lost 5 bases, with 13 bases spanning the gap. CDR3 amino acids: CASSPIGGSETQYF. CDR3 nucleotides: TGTGCCAGCTCACCTATCGGGGGTTCGGAGACCCAGTACTTC.

The chain combines TRBV11-3 with TRBJ2-3; 11 bases fit TRBD2. This CDR3 region has 14 residues. Trimming at V came to 1 base and at J to 8 bases, leaving 2 bases not matched to a gene. Germline CDR1 reads SGHNT; CDR2 reads YENEEA. CDR3 loop: CASSLALAGGTQYF. Written as DNA, the CDR3 is TGTGCCAGCAGCTTAGCCCTAGCGGGGGGTACGCAGTATTTT.

This clone has ten or more counts. This sequence joins TRBV5-4 and TRBJ1-5; no clear D gene. This CDR3 comprises 14 residues. Trimming cost V 0 bases and J 4 bases, with 8 bases left between them. Germline V gene lookup returns CDR1 SGHNT and CDR2 YYREEE (reference sequence). Here the CDR3 DNA reads TGTGCCAGCAGCTTGGACCCCGGGAATCAGCCCCAGCATTTT. Its protein product is CASSLDPGNQPQHF.

The CDR3 nucleotides are TGTGCCAGTAGTTCCGCGGGGTGGGGAGGAGAGACCCAGTACTTC. Protein product: CASSSAGWGGETQYF. The chain links TRBV19 to TRBJ2-5; a possible D gene is TRBD2 (6 bases). V lost 5 bases to trimming and J lost 4 bases, with 17 bases between them. Germline V CDR1 and CDR2: LNHDA, SQIVND (reference sequence). This CDR3 has 15 residues.

This chain links TRBV5-8 with TRBJ1-3; no clear D gene. Germline values: CDR1 SGHTS, CDR2 YDEGEE. V dropped 0 bases and J dropped 0 bases, with 7 bases sitting between them. The CDR3 length is 15 residues. The CDR3 bases are TGTGCCAGCAGCTTGGACTTTTCCTCTGGAAACACCATATATTTT. Its translation: CASSLDFSSGNTIYF.

This sequence joins TRBV3-1 (or the pseudogene TRBV3-2) and TRBJ1-6; unclear D gene. The CDR3 has 13 amino acids. The V end was cut by 4 bases, the J end by 10 bases, with 11 bases between. CDR1 and CDR2 (germline): LGHDT, YNNKEL (reference sequence). CDR3 sequence: CASSLEQRSPLHF. DNA for the CDR3: TGTGCCAGCAGCCTCGAACAGAGATCACCCCTCCACTTT.